This TCR beta chain comes out of a study of cytotoxic CD8 clonotypes in ibrutinib-treated CLL. Produced via immunoSEQ multiplex PCR; TCRdb's table is partial and in-frame only. The sample records a few hundred thousand clones, about 80% being singletons. The study's findings and limits: Different sampling times were used for sustained-remission and progressing patients.

Extraction of roughly 2 micrograms of genomic DNA from cryopreserved PBMCs supplied material for TCR beta libraries. About this clone itself: Antigen specificity is unknown.

The CDR3 sequence is 14 residues long. The germline V gene encodes CDR1 SGHDT and CDR2 YYEEEE. The V end lost 4 bases, the J end lost 7 bases, and 15 bases lay between the germline ends. The receptor's source is a human donor with chronic lymphocytic leukemia. The source was PBMCs, collected before ibrutinib treatment. This chain uses TRBV5-6 with TRBJ1-5; D perhaps matches TRBD1 (6 bases). The CDR3 sequence is CASSPAGAVQPQHF. CDR3 coding DNA: TGTGCCAGCAGCCCCGCGGGGGCGGTACAGCCCCAGCATTTT. The full variable domain, rest sourced from reference TRBV5-6 and TRBJ1-5, is DAGVTQSPTHLIKTRGQQVTLRCSPKSGHDTVSWYQQALGQGPQFIFQYYEEEERQRGNFPDRFSGHQFPNYSSELNVNALLLGDSALYLCASSPAGAVQPQHFGDGTRLSIL.